This T cell receptor beta chain was documented in a study of T cell repertoires in cytomegalovirus infection. Study as a whole: Indications came from public TCR beta signatures; they pointed to CMV infection and to a matching HLA type.

TCRdb used MiXCR to reprocess the reads, holding one entry per CDR3 protein. The sample comprises some 180,000 distinct CDR3 sequences, approximately 17% of which are singletons, and roughly 24% rests with the top ten. This clonotype was found a few times. Its antigen is currently unknown. J gave up 7 bases and V 7 bases, and 14 bases lay outside the gene matches. The CDR3 has 15 residues. Germline-derived CDR1 and CDR2 are SEHNR and FQNEAQ (reference sequence). Study results and limitations: Identification of carriers of CMV plus the relevant HLA was performed using cumulative public TCR beta family frequency. HLA-C-restricted TCR beta clonotypes specific for CMV led the ex vivo response.

The V gene is TRBV7-9, the J gene TRBJ1-2; 8 bases are shared with TRBD1. This sequence originates from a human donor in good health (CMV status not recorded). Some clones in this sample may be carry-over from other donors' samples. Sequenced: CD8+ T cells from PBMCs. The CDR3 bases are TGTGCCAGCATCGCCTGGGAGGACAGGGTCCTTGGCTACACCTTC. Translating it yields CASIAWEDRVLGYTF.